The following is a T cell receptor (beta chain) sequence with its context. This entry comes from a study of blood T cell repertoires in COVID-19. Study background: Some COVID-19 samples were acute and others convalescent; all came from the United States, Italy and Spain. T cells, B-cell-depleted T cells, or PBMCs supplied cDNA or gDNA.

Study processing details: Estimates of nucleated cell counts were drawn from the amplification of reference gene primers. This table comes from immunoSEQ multiplex PCR, and its TCRdb copy is limited to in-frame clones, with some not included. V, J and clone size reflect that table, while D and trimming were determined from the DNA. This sample has about 160,000 clones, with 85% found just once. CDR1 MDHEN and CDR2 SYDVKM come from the germline V gene. After removal of 6 bases from V and 4 bases from J, the junction contained 8 bases not matched to a gene. The CDR3 is 14 residues long. The TCR sequence derives from a human donor with acute or convalescent COVID-19. The donor label of this sample is uncertain. The chain carries TRBV28 and TRBJ1-2, with 7 bases that match TRBD1. The specimen was peripheral blood. DNA of the CDR3: TGTGCCAGCAGGACATACAGGGGACCCTATGGCTACACCTTC. Translation: CASRTYRGPYGYTF.